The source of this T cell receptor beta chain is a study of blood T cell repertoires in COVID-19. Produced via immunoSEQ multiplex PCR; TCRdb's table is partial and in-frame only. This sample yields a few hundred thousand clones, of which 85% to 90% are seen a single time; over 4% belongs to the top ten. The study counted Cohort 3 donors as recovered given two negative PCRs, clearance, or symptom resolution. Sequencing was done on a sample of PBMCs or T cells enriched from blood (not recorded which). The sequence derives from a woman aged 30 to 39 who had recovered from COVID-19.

As DNA, the CDR3 is TGTGCCAGCAGCCCAAGCGGGGCCGTCTCCTACAATGAGCAGTTCTTC. This encodes CASSPSGAVSYNEQFF. The rearrangement uses TRBV7-2 and TRBJ2-1; 7 bases map to TRBD2. The germline V gene has CDR1 SGHTA and CDR2 FQGNSA. V shed 5 bases and J 0 bases; nucleotides not matched to a gene: 7. This CDR3 is 16 amino acids long.